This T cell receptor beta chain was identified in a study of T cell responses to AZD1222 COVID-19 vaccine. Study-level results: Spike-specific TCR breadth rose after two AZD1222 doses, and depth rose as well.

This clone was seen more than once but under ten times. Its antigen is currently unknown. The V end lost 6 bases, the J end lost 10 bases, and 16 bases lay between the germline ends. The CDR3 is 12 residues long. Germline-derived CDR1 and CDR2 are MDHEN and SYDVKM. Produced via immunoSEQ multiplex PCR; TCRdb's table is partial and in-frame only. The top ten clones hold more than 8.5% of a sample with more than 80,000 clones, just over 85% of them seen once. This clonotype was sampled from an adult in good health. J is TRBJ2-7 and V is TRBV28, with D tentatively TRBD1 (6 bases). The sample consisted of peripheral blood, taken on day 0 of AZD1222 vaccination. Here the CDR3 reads CASSERARGQYF. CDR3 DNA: TGTGCCAGCAGCGAGAGAGCCAGGGGACAGTACTTC.